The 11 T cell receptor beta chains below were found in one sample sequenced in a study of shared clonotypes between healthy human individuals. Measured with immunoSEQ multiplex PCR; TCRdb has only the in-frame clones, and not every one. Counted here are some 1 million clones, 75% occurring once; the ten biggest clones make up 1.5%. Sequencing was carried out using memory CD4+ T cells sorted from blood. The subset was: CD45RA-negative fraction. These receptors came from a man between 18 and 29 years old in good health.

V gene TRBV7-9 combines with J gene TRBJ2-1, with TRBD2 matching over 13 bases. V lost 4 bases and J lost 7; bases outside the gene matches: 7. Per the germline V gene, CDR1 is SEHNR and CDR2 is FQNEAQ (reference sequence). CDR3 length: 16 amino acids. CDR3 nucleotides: TGTGCCAGCAGCTCCCGACTAGCGGGAGGATGGAATGAGCAGTTCTTC. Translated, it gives CASSSRLAGGWNEQFF.

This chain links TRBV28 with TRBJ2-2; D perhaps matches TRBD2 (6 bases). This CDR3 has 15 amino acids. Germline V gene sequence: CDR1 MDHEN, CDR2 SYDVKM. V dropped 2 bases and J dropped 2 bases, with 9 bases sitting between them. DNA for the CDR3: TGTGCCAGCAGTTTACCGGGGGTTAACACCGGGGAGCTGTTTTTT. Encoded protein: CASSLPGVNTGELFF.

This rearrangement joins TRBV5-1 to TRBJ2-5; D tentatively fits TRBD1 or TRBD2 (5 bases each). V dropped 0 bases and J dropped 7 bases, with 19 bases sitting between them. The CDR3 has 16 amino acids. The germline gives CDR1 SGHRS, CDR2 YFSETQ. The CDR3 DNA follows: TGCGCCAGCAGCTTGGACACCTTCGGGGCTGAGGGGACCCAGTACTTC. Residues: CASSLDTFGAEGTQYF.

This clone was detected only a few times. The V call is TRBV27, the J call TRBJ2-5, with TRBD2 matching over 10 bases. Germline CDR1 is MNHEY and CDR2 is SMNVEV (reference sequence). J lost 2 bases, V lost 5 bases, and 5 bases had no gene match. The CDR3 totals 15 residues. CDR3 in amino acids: CASSPIAGGQETQYF. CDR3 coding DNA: TGTGCCAGCAGTCCCATAGCGGGGGGACAAGAGACCCAGTACTTC.

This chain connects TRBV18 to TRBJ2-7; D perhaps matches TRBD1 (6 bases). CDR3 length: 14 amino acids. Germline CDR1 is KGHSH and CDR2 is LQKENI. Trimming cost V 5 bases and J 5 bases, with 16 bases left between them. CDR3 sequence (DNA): TGTGCCAGCTCAGCTCTCCCTAGGGGGAACGAGCAGTACTTC. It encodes CASSALPRGNEQYF.

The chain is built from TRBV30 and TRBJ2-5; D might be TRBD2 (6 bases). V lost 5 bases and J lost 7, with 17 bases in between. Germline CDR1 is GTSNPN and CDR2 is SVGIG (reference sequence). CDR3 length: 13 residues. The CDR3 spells CAWGPGGRATQYF. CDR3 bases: TGTGCCTGGGGTCCCGGAGGGCGGGCGACCCAGTACTTC.

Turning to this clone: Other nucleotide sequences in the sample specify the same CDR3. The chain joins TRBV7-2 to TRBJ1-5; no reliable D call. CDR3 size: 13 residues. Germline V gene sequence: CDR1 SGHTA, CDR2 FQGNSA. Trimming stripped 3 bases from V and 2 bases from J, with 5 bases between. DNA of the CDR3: TGTGCCAGCAGCTTGAGAGGCAATCAGCCCCAGCATTTT. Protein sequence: CASSLRGNQPQHF.

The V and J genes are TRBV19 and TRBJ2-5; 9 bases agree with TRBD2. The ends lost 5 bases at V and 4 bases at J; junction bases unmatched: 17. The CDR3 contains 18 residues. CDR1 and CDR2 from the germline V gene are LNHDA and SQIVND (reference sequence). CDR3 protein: CASSSRTFLAGERETQYF. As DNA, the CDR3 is TGTGCCAGTAGTTCCCGTACCTTCTTAGCGGGAGAGCGAGAGACCCAGTACTTC.

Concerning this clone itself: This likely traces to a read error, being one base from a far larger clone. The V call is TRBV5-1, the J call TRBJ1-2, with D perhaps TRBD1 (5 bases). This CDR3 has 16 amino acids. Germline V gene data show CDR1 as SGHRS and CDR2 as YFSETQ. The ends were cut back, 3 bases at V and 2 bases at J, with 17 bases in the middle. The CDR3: CASSSLSGPTNYGYTF. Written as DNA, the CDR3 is TGCGCCAGCAGCTCTCTTTCGGGACCGACCAACTATGGCTACACCTTC.

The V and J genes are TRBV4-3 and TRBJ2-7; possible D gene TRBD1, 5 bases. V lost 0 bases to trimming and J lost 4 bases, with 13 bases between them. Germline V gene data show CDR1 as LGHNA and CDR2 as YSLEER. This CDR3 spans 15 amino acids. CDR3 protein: CASSQDVSGLYEQYF. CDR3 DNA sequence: TGCGCCAGCAGCCAAGATGTGTCAGGGTTGTACGAGCAGTACTTC.

In nucleotides, the CDR3 is TGTGCCATTGGCCCGGGACGACAGGAGCAGTTCTTC. This sequence encodes CAIGPGRQEQFF. The chain recombines TRBV10-3 with TRBJ2-1, with D perhaps being TRBD1 or TRBD2 (5 bases each). Germline loops: CDR1 ENHRY, CDR2 SYGVKD. The CDR3 length is 12 residues. The V gene lost 9 bases and the J gene lost 10 bases, with 16 bases spanning the gap.